One sample yielded the 3 T cell receptor beta chains listed below, sequenced in a study of OX40 agonist ivuxolimab in advanced cancers. Repertoires were generated with immunoSEQ multiplex PCR, while TCRdb's copy carries only in-frame clones and drops some. The repertoire consists of around 33,000 clones, with 84% occurring once and the leading ten covering approximately 20%. The source was CD4+ or CD8+ T cells sorted from blood, collected in a trial of the OX40 agonist ivuxolimab. The receptor set was obtained from an adult with an advanced solid tumor such as melanoma, head and neck, liver or kidney cancer.

The chain has TRBV7-2 and TRBJ2-7, with 10 bases lining up with TRBD1. V was pared by 5 bases and J by 6 bases, with 7 bases of the junction left unmatched. Per the germline V gene, CDR1 is SGHTA and CDR2 is FQGNSA. This CDR3 region has 14 residues. The CDR3, as DNA: TGTGCCAGCAGCGCTAGGGACAGGGGCGGCGAGCAGTACTTC. This encodes CASSARDRGGEQYF.

The chain uses TRBV9 and TRBJ1-3; D ambiguous. The length of the CDR3 is 16 residues. Germline V lookup: CDR1 SGDLS, CDR2 YYNGEE. Trimming took 0 bases from V and 0 from J, leaving 10 bases between them. The CDR3 region has the DNA TGTGCCAGCAGCGTAGGATGGGATTCCTCTGGAAACACCATATATTTT. Protein sequence: CASSVGWDSSGNTIYF.

This chain links TRBV27 with TRBJ1-2; D is undetermined. This CDR3 spans 13 amino acids. V dropped 3 bases and J dropped 8 bases, with 13 bases sitting between them. Germline V lookup: CDR1 MNHEY, CDR2 SMNVEV (reference sequence). The CDR3 region is CASSFSPQGGYTF. In DNA, the CDR3 is TGTGCCAGCAGTTTTTCCCCACAAGGAGGCTACACCTTC.